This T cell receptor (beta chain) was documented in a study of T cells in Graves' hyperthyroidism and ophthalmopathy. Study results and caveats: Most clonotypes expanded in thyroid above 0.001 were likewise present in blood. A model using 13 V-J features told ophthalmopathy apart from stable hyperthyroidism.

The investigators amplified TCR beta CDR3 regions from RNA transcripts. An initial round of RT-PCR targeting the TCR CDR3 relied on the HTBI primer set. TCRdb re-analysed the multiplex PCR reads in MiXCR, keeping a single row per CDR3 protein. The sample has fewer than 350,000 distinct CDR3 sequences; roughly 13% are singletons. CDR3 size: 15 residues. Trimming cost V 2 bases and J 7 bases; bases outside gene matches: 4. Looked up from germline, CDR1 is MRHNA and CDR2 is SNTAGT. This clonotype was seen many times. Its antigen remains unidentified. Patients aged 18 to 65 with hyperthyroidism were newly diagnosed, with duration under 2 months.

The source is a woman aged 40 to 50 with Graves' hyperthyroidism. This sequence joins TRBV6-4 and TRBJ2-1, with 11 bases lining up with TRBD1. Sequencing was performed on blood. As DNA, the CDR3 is TGTGCCAGCAGTGACGGTGGGACAGGGGGAAATGAGCAGTTCTTC. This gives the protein CASSDGGTGGNEQFF.